This T cell receptor (beta chain) derives from a study of blood T cell repertoires in COVID-19. Study-level background: The United States, Italy and Spain supplied acute and convalescent COVID-19 samples. Sources were T cells, B-cell-depleted T cells, or PBMCs; the material itself was cDNA or gDNA.

The germline CDR1 and CDR2 sequences are MDHEN and SYDVKM. This CDR3 is 16 amino acids long. V was trimmed by 3 bases and J by 6 bases, leaving 21 bases between them. Source study methods: Amplification from reference gene primers served as the basis for estimated nucleated cell counts. The data were produced by immunoSEQ multiplex PCR, yet TCRdb's version contains in-frame clones alone and is incomplete. That table is the source of V, J and clone size, and D and trimming were worked out from the DNA. The sample holds about 250,000 clones, roughly 80% seen once. The chain is built from TRBV28 and TRBJ2-7; no clear D gene. The clonotype originates from an elderly woman with acute or convalescent COVID-19. The sequenced sample consisted of peripheral blood. DNA of the CDR3: TGTGCCAGCAGTTTCCATCGCGGCAGACGCCTGGTCGAGCAGTACTTC. Amino acid sequence: CASSFHRGRRLVEQYF.